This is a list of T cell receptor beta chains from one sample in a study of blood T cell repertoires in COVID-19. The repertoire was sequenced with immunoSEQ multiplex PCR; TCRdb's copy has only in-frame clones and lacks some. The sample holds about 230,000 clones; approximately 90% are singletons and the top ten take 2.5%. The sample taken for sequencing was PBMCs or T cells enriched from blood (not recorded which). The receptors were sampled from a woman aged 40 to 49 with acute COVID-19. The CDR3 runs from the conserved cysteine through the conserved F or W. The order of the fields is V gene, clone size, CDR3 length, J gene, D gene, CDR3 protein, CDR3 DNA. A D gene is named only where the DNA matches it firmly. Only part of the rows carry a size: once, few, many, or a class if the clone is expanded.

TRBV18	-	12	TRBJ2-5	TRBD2	CASSREGETQYF	TGTGCCAGCTCACGGGAGGGAGAGACCCAGTACTTC
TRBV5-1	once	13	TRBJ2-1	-	CASSVTAANEQFF	TGCGCCAGCAGCGTGACTGCTGCCAATGAGCAGTTCTTC
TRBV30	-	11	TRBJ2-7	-	CAVGGLSEQYF	TGTGCGGTGGGGGGGCTGAGCGAGCAGTACTTC
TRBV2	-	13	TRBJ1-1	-	CASHERGSTEAFF	TGTGCCAGTCACGAACGAGGGAGCACTGAAGCTTTCTTT
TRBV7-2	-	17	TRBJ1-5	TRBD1	CASNNPGTGANSQPQHF	TGTGCCAGCAACAACCCCGGGACAGGGGCGAATAGCCAGCCCCAGCATTTT
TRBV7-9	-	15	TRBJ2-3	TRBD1	CASSFWSGGADTQYF	TGTGCCAGCAGCTTTTGGTCAGGGGGCGCGGATACGCAGTATTTT
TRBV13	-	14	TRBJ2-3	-	CASSRREITDTQYF	TGTGCCAGCAGCCGGAGAGAAATCACAGATACGCAGTATTTT
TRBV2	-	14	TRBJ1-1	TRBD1	CASSAGTGGRKAFF	TGTGCCAGCAGCGCCGGGACAGGAGGGAGGAAAGCTTTCTTT
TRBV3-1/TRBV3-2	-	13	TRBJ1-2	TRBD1	CASSHRDSDGYTF	TGTGCCAGCAGCCACCGGGACAGCGATGGCTACACCTTC
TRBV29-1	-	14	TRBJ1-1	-	CSVEIGGSNTEAFF	TGCAGCGTTGAAATAGGAGGGTCGAACACTGAAGCTTTCTTT
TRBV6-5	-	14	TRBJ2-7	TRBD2	CASSRGLAAYEQYF	TGTGCCAGCAGCCGGGGACTAGCGGCCTACGAGCAGTACTTC
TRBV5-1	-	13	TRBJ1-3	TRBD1	CASRTGLGNTIYF	TGCGCCAGCAGGACAGGGCTAGGAAACACCATATATTTT
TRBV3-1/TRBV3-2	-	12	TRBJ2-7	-	CASSATSYEQYF	TGTGCCAGCAGCGCTACTTCCTACGAGCAGTACTTC
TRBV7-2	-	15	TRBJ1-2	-	CASSLAFAASYGYTF	TGTGCCAGCAGCTTAGCGTTCGCTGCCAGCTATGGCTACACCTTC
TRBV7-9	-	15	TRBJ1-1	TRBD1	CASSLAQGVNTEAFF	TGTGCCAGCAGCTTAGCCCAGGGGGTGAACACTGAAGCTTTCTTT
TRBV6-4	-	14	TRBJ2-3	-	CASSGTGGADTQYF	TGTGCCAGCAGTGGGACGGGGGGCGCAGATACGCAGTATTTT
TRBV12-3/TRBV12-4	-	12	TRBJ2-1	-	CASSQTWNEQFF	TGTGCCAGCAGCCAGACTTGGAATGAGCAGTTCTTC
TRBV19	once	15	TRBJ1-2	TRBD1	CASNKRDRANYGYTF	TGTGCCAGTAATAAAAGGGACAGAGCTAACTATGGCTACACCTTC
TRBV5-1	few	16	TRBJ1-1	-	CASSHYKRAGDTEAFF	TGCGCCAGCAGCCACTATAAAAGGGCCGGGGACACTGAAGCTTTCTTT
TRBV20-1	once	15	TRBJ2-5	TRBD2	CSASKVAGLLGTQYF	TGCAGTGCTAGTAAGGTGGCGGGACTACTGGGGACCCAGTACTTC
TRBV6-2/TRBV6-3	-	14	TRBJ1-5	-	CASSYSNRDQPQHF	TGTGCCAGCAGTTACTCGAACAGGGATCAGCCCCAGCATTTT
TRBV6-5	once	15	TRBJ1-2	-	CASRPSGRGSGGYTF	TGTGCCAGCAGGCCCAGTGGAAGGGGCTCAGGAGGCTACACCTTC
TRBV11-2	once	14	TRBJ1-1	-	CASSLGGMNTEAFF	TGTGCCAGCAGCTTAGGCGGTATGAACACTGAAGCTTTCTTT
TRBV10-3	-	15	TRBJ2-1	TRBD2	CAISTGTSGDNEQFF	TGTGCCATCAGCACCGGGACTAGCGGGGACAATGAGCAGTTCTTC
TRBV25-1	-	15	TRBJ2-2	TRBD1	CASKPNTGVVGELFF	TGTGCCAGCAAGCCTAATACAGGGGTGGTCGGGGAGCTGTTTTTT
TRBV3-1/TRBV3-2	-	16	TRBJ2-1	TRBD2	CASSQGNSGSYNEQFF	TGTGCCAGCAGCCAAGGTAATAGCGGGAGTTACAATGAGCAGTTCTTC